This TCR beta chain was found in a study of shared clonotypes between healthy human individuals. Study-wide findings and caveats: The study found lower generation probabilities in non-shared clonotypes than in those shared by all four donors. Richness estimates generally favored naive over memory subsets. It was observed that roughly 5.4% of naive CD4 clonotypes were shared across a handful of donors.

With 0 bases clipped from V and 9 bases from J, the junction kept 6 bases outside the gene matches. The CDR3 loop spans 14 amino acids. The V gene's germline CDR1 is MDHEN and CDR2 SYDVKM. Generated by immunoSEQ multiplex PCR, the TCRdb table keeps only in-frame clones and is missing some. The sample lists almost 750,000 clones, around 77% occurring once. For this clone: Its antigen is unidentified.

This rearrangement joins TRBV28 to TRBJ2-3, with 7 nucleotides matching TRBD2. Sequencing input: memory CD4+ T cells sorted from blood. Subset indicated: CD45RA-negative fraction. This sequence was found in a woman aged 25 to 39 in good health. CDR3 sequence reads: CASSLWGGVATQYF. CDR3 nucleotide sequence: TGTGCCAGCAGTTTATGGGGAGGGGTAGCAACGCAGTATTTT.